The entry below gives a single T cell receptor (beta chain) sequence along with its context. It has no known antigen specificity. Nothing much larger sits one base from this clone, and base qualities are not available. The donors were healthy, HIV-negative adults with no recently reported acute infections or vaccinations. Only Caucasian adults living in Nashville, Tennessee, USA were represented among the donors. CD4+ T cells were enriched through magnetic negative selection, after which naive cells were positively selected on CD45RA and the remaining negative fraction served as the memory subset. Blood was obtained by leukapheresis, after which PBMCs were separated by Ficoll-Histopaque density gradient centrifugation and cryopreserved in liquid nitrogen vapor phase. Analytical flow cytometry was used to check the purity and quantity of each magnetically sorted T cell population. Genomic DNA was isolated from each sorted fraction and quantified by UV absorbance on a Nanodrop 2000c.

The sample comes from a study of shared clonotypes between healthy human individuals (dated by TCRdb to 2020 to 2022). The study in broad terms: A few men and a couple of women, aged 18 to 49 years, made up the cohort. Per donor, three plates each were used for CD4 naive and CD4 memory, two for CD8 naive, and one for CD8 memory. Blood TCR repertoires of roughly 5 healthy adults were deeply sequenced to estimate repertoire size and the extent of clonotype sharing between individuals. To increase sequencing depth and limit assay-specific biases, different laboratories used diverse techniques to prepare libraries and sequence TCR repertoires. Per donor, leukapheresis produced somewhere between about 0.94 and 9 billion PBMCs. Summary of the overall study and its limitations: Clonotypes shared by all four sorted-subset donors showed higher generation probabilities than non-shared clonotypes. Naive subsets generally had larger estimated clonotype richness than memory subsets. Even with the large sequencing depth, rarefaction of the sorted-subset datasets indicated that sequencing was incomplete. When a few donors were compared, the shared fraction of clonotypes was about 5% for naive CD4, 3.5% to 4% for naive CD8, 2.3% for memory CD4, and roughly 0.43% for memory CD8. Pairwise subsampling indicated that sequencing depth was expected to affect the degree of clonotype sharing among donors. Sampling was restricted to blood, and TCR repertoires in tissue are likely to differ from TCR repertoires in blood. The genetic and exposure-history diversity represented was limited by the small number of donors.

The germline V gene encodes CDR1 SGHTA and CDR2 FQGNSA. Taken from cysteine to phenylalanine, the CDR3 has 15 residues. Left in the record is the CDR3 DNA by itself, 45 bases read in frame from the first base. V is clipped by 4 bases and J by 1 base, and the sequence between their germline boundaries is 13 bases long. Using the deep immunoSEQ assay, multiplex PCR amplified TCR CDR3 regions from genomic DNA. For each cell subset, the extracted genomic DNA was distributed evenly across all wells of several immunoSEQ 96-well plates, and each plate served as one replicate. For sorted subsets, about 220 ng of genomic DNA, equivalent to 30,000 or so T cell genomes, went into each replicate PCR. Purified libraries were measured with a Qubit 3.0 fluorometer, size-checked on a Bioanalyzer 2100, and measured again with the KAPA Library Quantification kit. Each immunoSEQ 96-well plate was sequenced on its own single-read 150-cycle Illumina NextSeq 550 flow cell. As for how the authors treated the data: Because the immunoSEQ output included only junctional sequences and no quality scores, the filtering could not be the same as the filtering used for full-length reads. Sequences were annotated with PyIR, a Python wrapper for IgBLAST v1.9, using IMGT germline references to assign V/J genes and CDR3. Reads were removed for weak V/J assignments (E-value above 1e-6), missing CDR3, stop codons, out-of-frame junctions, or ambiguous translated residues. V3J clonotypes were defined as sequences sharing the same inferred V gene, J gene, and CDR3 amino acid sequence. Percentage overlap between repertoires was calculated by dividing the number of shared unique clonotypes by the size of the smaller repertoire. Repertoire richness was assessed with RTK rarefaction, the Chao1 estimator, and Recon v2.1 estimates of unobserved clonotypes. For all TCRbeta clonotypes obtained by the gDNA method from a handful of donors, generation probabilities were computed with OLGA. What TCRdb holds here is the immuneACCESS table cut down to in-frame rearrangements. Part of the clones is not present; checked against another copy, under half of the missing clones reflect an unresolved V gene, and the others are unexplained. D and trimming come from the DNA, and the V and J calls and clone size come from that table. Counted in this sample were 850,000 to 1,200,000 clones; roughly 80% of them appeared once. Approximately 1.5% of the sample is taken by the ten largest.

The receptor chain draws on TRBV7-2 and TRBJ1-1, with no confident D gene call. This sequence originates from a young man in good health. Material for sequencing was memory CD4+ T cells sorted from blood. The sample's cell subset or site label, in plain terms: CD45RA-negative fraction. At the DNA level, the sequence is TGTGCCAGCAGCTCCCACCGGCGGGGGAACACTGAAGCTTTCTTT. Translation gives CASSSHRRGNTEAFF. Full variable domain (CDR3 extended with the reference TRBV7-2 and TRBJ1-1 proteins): GAGVSQSPSNKVTEKGKDVELRCDPISGHTALYWYRQSLGQGLEFLIYFQGNSAPDKSGLPSDRFSAERTGGSVSTLTIQRTQQEDSAVYLCASSSHRRGNTEAFFGQGTRLTVV.